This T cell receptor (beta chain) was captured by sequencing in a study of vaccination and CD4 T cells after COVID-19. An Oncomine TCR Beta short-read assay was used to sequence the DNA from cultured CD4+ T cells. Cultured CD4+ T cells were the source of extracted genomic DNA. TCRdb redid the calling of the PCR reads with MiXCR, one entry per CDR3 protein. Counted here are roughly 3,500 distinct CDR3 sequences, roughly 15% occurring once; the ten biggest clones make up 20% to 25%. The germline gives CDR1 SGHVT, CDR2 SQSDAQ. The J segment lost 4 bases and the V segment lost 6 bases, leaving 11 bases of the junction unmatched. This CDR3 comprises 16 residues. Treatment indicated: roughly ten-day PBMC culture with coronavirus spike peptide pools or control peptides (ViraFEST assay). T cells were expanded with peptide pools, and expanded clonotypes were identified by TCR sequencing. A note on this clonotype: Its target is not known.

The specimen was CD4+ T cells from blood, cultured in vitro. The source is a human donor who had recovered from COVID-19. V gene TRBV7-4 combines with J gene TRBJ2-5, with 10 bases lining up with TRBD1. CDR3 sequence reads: CASSSFPGQGSETQYF. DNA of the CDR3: TGTGCCAGCAGTTCATTCCCGGGACAGGGGTCAGAGACCCAGTACTTC. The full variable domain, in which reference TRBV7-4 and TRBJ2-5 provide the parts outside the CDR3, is GAGVSQSPRYKVAKRGRDVALRCDSISGHVTLYWYRQTLGQGSEVLTYSQSDAQRDKSGRPSGRFSAERPERSVSTLKIQRTEQGDSAVYLCASSSFPGQGSETQYFGPGTRLLVL.